This passage covers 24 T cell receptor beta chains from one sample sequenced in a study of T cell responses to AZD1222 COVID-19 vaccine. Sequencing used immunoSEQ multiplex PCR; TCRdb keeps in-frame clones, though not all of them. The sample records 100,000 to 150,000 clones, over 70% being singletons. Specimen: peripheral blood, collected on day 0 of AZD1222 vaccination. The receptor set was obtained from an adult in good health.

V gene TRBV27 combines with J gene TRBJ1-2; D possibly corresponds to TRBD1 (5 bases). The CDR3 sequence is 13 residues long. The germline V and J ends were trimmed by 8 bases and 8 bases, with 18 bases remaining between them. Per the germline V gene, CDR1 is MNHEY and CDR2 is SMNVEV (reference sequence). This chain's CDR3 is CASGLLGARGYTF. CDR3 DNA: TGTGCCAGCGGCCTCCTAGGGGCGCGAGGCTACACCTTC.

The chain recombines TRBV15 with TRBJ2-3; TRBD1 is a possible D gene (5 bases). The CDR3 length is 14 residues. CDR1 and CDR2 (germline): LNHNV, YYDKDF (reference sequence). Trimming shortened V by 4 bases and J by 4 bases, and 12 bases separated the two germline ends. CDR3 sequence: CATSIQGIPDTQYF. CDR3 bases: TGTGCCACCAGCATCCAGGGAATACCAGATACGCAGTATTTT.

The chain joins TRBV6-6 to TRBJ1-1, with unresolved D. The CDR3 sequence is 13 residues long. The germline V gene has CDR1 MNHNY and CDR2 SVGAGI (reference sequence). Trimming shortened V by 6 bases and J by 4 bases, and 12 bases separated the two germline ends. The CDR3 DNA is TGTGCCAGCAGCGAGATAGAGAGCACTGAAGCTTTCTTT. It specifies CASSEIESTEAFF.

CDR3 loop: CASSLVKRGYEQYF. The CDR3, as DNA: TGTGCCAGCAGCTTAGTTAAGCGGGGCTACGAGCAGTACTTC. The chain carries TRBV13 and TRBJ2-7, with 7 bases identical to TRBD2. This CDR3 region has 14 residues. V lost 1 base and J lost 3; bases outside the gene matches: 3. Germline V gives CDR1 PRHDT, CDR2 FYEKMQ (reference sequence).

V and J are TRBV7-2 and TRBJ2-3; 9 bases match TRBD2. CDR3 length: 18 amino acids. Losses at the gene ends were 2 bases for V and 2 bases for J; bases not matched to a gene: 11. CDR1 and CDR2 from the germline V gene are SGHTA and FQGNSA. CDR3 sequence reads: CASSLRGLASGDTDTQYF. CDR3 nucleotides: TGTGCCAGCAGCTTACGGGGGCTGGCTAGCGGGGACACAGATACGCAGTATTTT.

This chain uses TRBV28 with TRBJ1-2; 7 positions match TRBD1. There are 14 residues in the CDR3. Losses at the gene ends were 3 bases for V and 7 bases for J; bases not matched to a gene: 8. Germline V gene lookup returns CDR1 MDHEN and CDR2 SYDVKM. CDR3 protein: CASSLTGTASGYTF. The CDR3 DNA sequence: TGTGCCAGCAGTTTGACCGGGACAGCTAGTGGCTACACCTTC.

This chain uses TRBV13 with TRBJ2-7; weak D call: TRBD1 (5 bases). This CDR3 comprises 15 residues. V shed 1 base and J shed 3 bases, with 13 bases lying between them. The germline gives CDR1 PRHDT, CDR2 FYEKMQ (reference sequence). The CDR3 bases are TGTGCCAGCAGCTTAGATGTAGGGGTGAGCTACGAGCAGTACTTC. Amino acid sequence: CASSLDVGVSYEQYF.

The gene calls are TRBV4-1 and TRBJ2-5; 7 nucleotides line up with TRBD1. Germline V CDR1 and CDR2: MGHRA, YSYEKL. Germline trimming cut 1 base from V and 3 bases from J; bases unmatched to any gene: 5. CDR3 length equals 15 residues. The CDR3 spells CASSQGRGGEETQYF. The CDR3, as DNA: TGCGCCAGCAGCCAAGGACGAGGGGGCGAAGAGACCCAGTACTTC.

This chain links TRBV11-3 with TRBJ2-5; no reliable D call. Trimming stripped 2 bases from V and 2 bases from J, with 9 bases between. This CDR3 has 14 residues. The germline V gene has CDR1 SGHNT and CDR2 YENEEA. CDR3 residues: CASSLRLLQETQYF. CDR3 DNA: TGTGCCAGCAGCTTAAGACTCCTTCAAGAGACCCAGTACTTC.

The chain links TRBV7-3 to TRBJ2-1; 7 bases match TRBD1. This CDR3 spans 16 amino acids. V lost 5 bases, J lost 8 bases, and 15 bases stayed unmatched. Looked up from germline, CDR1 is SGHTA and CDR2 is FQGTGA. CDR3 in amino acids: CASSQSPGQRTDEQFF. The CDR3, as DNA: TGTGCCAGCAGCCAATCCCCGGGACAGCGGACGGATGAGCAGTTCTTC.

CDR3 DNA sequence: TGTGCCAGCAGCTTCCCAGGGGGTGGGGGAGAGACCCAGTACTTC. This codes for CASSFPGGGGETQYF. V gene TRBV7-9 combines with J gene TRBJ2-5, with 7 bases that match TRBD1. This CDR3 is 15 amino acids long. CDR1 is SEHNR, CDR2 FQNEAQ, per germline (reference sequence). Germline trimming cut 3 bases from V and 4 bases from J; bases unmatched to any gene: 8.

The V gene is TRBV5-8, the J gene TRBJ1-2; D is unclear. CDR1 is SGHTS and CDR2 is YDEGEE in the germline V gene. Trimming left V 4 bases short and J 4 bases short, with 8 bases between. The CDR3 has 12 amino acids. The CDR3, as DNA: TGTGCCAGCAGCCGCGAACCCTATGGCTACACCTTC. Residues: CASSREPYGYTF.

The rearrangement uses TRBV30 and TRBJ1-6; D call uncertain. Per germline, CDR1 GTSNPN and CDR2 SVGIG (reference sequence). V lost 0 bases to trimming and J lost 5 bases, with 17 bases between them. This CDR3 has 17 amino acids. The CDR3 DNA reads TGTGCCTGGAGTGTACGTATTGGCCCGACGGATAATTCACCCCTCCACTTT. Translated, it gives CAWSVRIGPTDNSPLHF.

The chain joins TRBV19 to TRBJ1-5, with TRBD1 matching over 7 bases. Per the germline V gene, CDR1 is LNHDA and CDR2 is SQIVND (reference sequence). The length of the CDR3 is 15 residues. J was trimmed by 1 base and V by 5 bases; bases with no gene match: 5. In DNA form, the CDR3 reads TGTGCCAGTAGTTACACAGGGGTAAGCAATCAGCCCCAGCATTTT. As protein: CASSYTGVSNQPQHF.

J is TRBJ2-1 and V is TRBV4-1, with D hard to call. CDR3 size: 11 residues. The V and J ends lost 3 bases and 4 bases respectively, with 1 base between them. Germline V CDR1 and CDR2: MGHRA, YSYEKL. CDR3 region: CASSHYNEQFF. The CDR3, as DNA: TGCGCCAGCAGCCATTACAATGAGCAGTTCTTC.

CDR3 sequence reads: CASSLASSGAEAFF. DNA of the CDR3: TGTGCCAGCAGCTTAGCATCCAGTGGCGCTGAAGCTTTCTTT. The chain is built from TRBV7-9 and TRBJ1-1; no definite D call. V gave up 0 bases and J gave up 6 bases, with 11 bases separating them. The germline V gene encodes CDR1 SEHNR and CDR2 FQNEAQ (reference sequence). The CDR3 runs to 14 residues. The full variable domain, its missing parts supplied by reference TRBV7-9 and TRBJ1-1, is DTGVSQNPRHKITKRGQNVTFRCDPISEHNRLYWYRQTLGQGPEFLTYFQNEAQLEKSRLLSDRFSAERPKGSFSTLEIQRTEQGDSAMYLCASSLASSGAEAFFGQGTRLTVV.

The chain couples TRBV4-2 to TRBJ2-1; 9 bases agree with TRBD2. Germline V lookup: CDR1 LGHNA, CDR2 YNFKEQ. CDR3 size: 16 residues. The V segment lost 3 bases and the J segment 4 bases; nucleotides outside the gene matches: 7. The CDR3 DNA reads as TGTGCCAGCAGCCAGGGACTAGCCCCACTATACAATGAGCAGTTCTTC. Encoded protein: CASSQGLAPLYNEQFF.

The gene calls are TRBV4-3 and TRBJ1-1; TRBD1 might be the D (6 bases). V shed 2 bases and J shed 0 bases, with 10 bases lying between them. The CDR3 covers 15 residues. Germline assignment: CDR1 LGHNA and CDR2 YSLEER. This CDR3 is CASSQSQGMNTEAFF. CDR3 nucleotides: TGCGCCAGCAGCCAAAGTCAGGGGATGAACACTGAAGCTTTCTTT.

This sequence joins TRBV9 and TRBJ2-1, with 8 bases identical to TRBD1. This CDR3 contains 14 residues. Germline loops: CDR1 SGDLS, CDR2 YYNGEE. Germline trimming cut 3 bases from V and 8 bases from J; bases unmatched to any gene: 7. CDR3 sequence reads: CASSAQGGEDEQFF. The CDR3, as DNA: TGTGCCAGCAGCGCACAGGGGGGAGAGGATGAGCAGTTCTTC. The whole variable domain, filled in from reference TRBV9 and TRBJ2-1, reads DSGVTQTPKHLITATGQRVTLRCSPRSGDLSVYWYQQSLDQGLQFLIQYYNGEERAKGNILERFSAQQFPDLHSELNLSSLELGDSALYFCASSAQGGEDEQFFGPGTRLTVL.

The rearrangement uses TRBV19 and TRBJ2-2; TRBD1 agrees at 9 bases. V trimming: 10 bases; J trimming: 2 bases; junction bases outside the gene matches: 5. Germline values: CDR1 LNHDA, CDR2 SQIVND (reference sequence). This CDR3 spans 14 amino acids. This chain's CDR3 is CATGTGPNTGELFF. CDR3 nucleotide sequence: TGTGCCACTGGGACAGGGCCAAACACCGGGGAGCTGTTTTTT.

This chain connects TRBV9 to TRBJ1-3; tentatively, D is TRBD1 (6 bases). Trimming stripped 3 bases from V and 0 bases from J, with 10 bases between. The CDR3 totals 15 residues. Germline loops: CDR1 SGDLS, CDR2 YYNGEE. CDR3 region: CASSEGVGSGNTIYF. The DNA of the CDR3 is TGTGCCAGCAGCGAGGGGGTAGGCTCTGGAAACACCATATATTTT.

The chain joins TRBV5-1 to TRBJ2-6; maybe TRBD1 (6 bases). This CDR3 is 16 amino acids long. Trimming left V 5 bases short and J 0 bases short, with 12 bases between. Germline CDR1 and CDR2: SGHRS and YFSETQ. CDR3 sequence (DNA): TGCGCCAGCAGAGTTACAGGGACCTCTGGGGCCAACGTCCTGACTTTC. Its protein is CASRVTGTSGANVLTF. Full variable domain (remainder filled in from reference TRBV5-1 and TRBJ2-6): KAGVTQTPRYLIKTRGQQVTLSCSPISGHRSVSWYQQTPGQGLQFLFEYFSETQRNKGNFPGRFSGRQFSNSRSEMNVSTLELGDSALYLCASRVTGTSGANVLTFGAGSRLTVL.

The J gene is TRBJ1-1, the V gene TRBV10-3; 8 bases match TRBD1. Trimming at V came to 5 bases and at J to 2 bases, leaving 4 bases not matched to a gene. The germline V gene encodes CDR1 ENHRY and CDR2 SYGVKD. The CDR3 runs to 14 residues. Here the CDR3 DNA reads TGTGCCATCAGTCCTGGGACAGGTAACACTGAAGCTTTCTTT. Translated: CAISPGTGNTEAFF.

The rearrangement joins TRBV5-1 to TRBJ2-1; D may be TRBD1 or TRBD2 (6 bases each). The CDR3 has 16 residues. Deletions cut 0 bases from V and 10 bases from J, with 20 bases between. Germline V gives CDR1 SGHRS, CDR2 YFSETQ. DNA for the CDR3: TGCGCCAGCAGCTTGGGTCCGGCGTCAAACGGGGGCGAGCAGTTCTTC. Translating gives CASSLGPASNGGEQFF.